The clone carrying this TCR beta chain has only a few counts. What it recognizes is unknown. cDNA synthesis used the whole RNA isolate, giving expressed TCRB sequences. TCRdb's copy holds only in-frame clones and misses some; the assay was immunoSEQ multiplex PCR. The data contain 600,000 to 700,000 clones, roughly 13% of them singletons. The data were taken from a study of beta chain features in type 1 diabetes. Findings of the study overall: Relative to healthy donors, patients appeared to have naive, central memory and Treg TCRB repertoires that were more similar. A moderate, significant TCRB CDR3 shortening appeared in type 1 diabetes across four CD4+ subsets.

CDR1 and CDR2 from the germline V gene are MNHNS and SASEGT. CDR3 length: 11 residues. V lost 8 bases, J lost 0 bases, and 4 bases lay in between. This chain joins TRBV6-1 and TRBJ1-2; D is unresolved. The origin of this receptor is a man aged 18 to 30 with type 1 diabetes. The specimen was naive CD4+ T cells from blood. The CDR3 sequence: CASSPNYGYTF. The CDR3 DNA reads TGTGCCAGCTCCCCTAACTATGGCTACACCTTC.